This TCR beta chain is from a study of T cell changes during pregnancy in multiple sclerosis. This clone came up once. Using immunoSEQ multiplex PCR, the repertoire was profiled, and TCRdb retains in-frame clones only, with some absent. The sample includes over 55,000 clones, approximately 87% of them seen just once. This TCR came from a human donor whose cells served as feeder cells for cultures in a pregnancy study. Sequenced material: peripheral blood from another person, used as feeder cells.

The CDR3 DNA is TGTGCCAGCTCACCAATTTCCACAGGGGCGTTCAATGAGCAGTTCTTC. Translation gives CASSPISTGAFNEQFF. This chain joins TRBV18 and TRBJ2-1, with TRBD1 matching over 7 bases. The CDR3 runs to 16 residues. Germline CDR1 reads KGHSH; CDR2 reads LQKENI. V lost 2 bases to trimming and J lost 6 bases; unmatched junction nucleotides: 10.